This TCR beta chain was retrieved from a study of OX40 agonist ivuxolimab in advanced cancers. The overall study: At doses from 0.01 to 10 mg/kg, patients were given intravenous ivuxolimab every 2 weeks. Study-level results: On average, CD8+ T cells showed a greater number of expanded clones than CD4+.

Assay: immunoSEQ multiplex PCR; the TCRdb copy retains only in-frame clones and omits some. This table holds some 60,000 clones, more than 85% found once. A remark on this clone: Its antigen remains unidentified.

Anyone with autoimmune disease history or systemic immunosuppression was excluded. V dropped 5 bases and J dropped 2; count of bases not matched to a gene: 8. Germline assignment: CDR1 LNHDA and CDR2 SQIVND (reference sequence). The CDR3 totals 15 residues. The input for sequencing was CD4+ or CD8+ T cells sorted from blood, taken in a trial of the OX40 agonist ivuxolimab. This receptor was identified in an adult with an advanced solid tumor such as melanoma, head and neck, liver or kidney cancer. The V call is TRBV19, the J call TRBJ2-7; 8 bases align to TRBD1. CDR3 DNA sequence: TGTGCCAGTAGTGCCGGACAGGGCTCTCCCTACGAGCAGTACTTC. Protein product: CASSAGQGSPYEQYF. Together with reference TRBV19 and TRBJ2-7, the CDR3 gives the full variable domain: DGGITQSPKYLFRKEGQNVTLSCEQNLNHDAMYWYRQDPGQGLRLIYYSQIVNDFQKGDIAEGYSVSREKKESFPLTVTSAQKNPTAFYLCASSAGQGSPYEQYFGPGTRLTVT.